The present entry profiles one T cell receptor beta chain with its context. Assay used: immunoSEQ multiplex PCR; TCRdb lists only in-frame clones, some missing. This table holds just over 80,000 clones, nearly 90% found once. This specimen belongs to a study of control samples from healthy donors and cancer patients. This CDR3 region has 17 residues. Germline assignment: CDR1 SGHAT and CDR2 FQNNGV. With 0 bases clipped from V and 1 base from J, the junction kept 5 bases outside the gene matches. The chain joins TRBV11-2 to TRBJ2-1, with 8 bases identical to TRBD2. The sequence was obtained from a man aged 45-65 years in good health. Sequenced material: blood. CDR3 amino acids: CASSLDRGGRSYNEQFF. For the CDR3, the DNA is TGTGCCAGCAGCTTAGATCGGGGGGGAAGGTCCTACAATGAGCAGTTCTTC.